Listed here are 29 T cell receptor beta chains from one sample, sequenced in a study of metastatic and nonmetastatic thyroid tumors. With MiXCR, TCRdb called clones anew from the PCR reads. The table includes 23,000 or so clones, 20% to 25% detected once. Every patient underwent thyroid surgery untreated. Sequenced sample: blood. The source is a male donor with papillary thyroid cancer or a benign thyroid nodule (not recorded which). Some clones in this sample may be carry-over from other donors' samples.

A few counts support this clone. The chain carries TRBV11-2 and TRBJ2-1, with 8 bases aligning to TRBD2. V was pared by 1 base and J by 2 bases, with 7 bases of the junction left unmatched. Germline V lookup: CDR1 SGHAT, CDR2 FQNNGV. The CDR3 sequence is 17 residues long. The CDR3 loop reads CASSLGVGGEPYNEQFF. The CDR3 coding sequence is TGTGCCAGCAGCTTAGGGGTCGGGGGGGAACCCTACAATGAGCAGTTCTTC.

A word on this clone: The conserved final phenylalanine or tryptophan is absent from the CDR3, which likely points to a read error. The chain links TRBV6-1 to TRBJ1-2; perhaps TRBD1 as D (6 bases). V was pared by 7 bases and J by 7 bases, with 16 bases between. The V gene's germline CDR1 is MNHNS and CDR2 SASEGT. The CDR3 is 13 amino acids. For the CDR3, the DNA is TGTGCCAGCAAACTACAGGGAGTGGGTGGCTACACCGTC. This encodes CASKLQGVGGYTV.

Notes on this clone: The junction does not match germline at one end; this may be a read error. This sequence joins TRBV9 and TRBJ2-2; 9 positions match TRBD1. Germline assignment: CDR1 SGDLS and CDR2 YYNGEE. The CDR3 is 15 residues long. The CDR3 region is CASSSLDRGIGELFF. The CDR3 bases are TGTGCCAGCAGCTCCCTGGACAGGGGAATCGGGGAGCTGTTCTTT.

In this sample, this clone turned up many times. The chain carries TRBV20-1 and TRBJ2-1; 8 bases fit TRBD1. V gave up 5 bases and J gave up 10 bases; unmatched junction bases: 22. CDR1 DFQATT and CDR2 SNEGSKA come from the germline V gene (reference sequence). This CDR3 is 17 amino acids long. CDR3 coding DNA: TGCAGTGCTGGGACCAAGTGGTCAGGACAGGGTGTAAAGGAGCAGTTCTTC. It specifies CSAGTKWSGQGVKEQFF.

Points on this clone: A read error may produce the germline difference seen at one junction end. This chain uses TRBV4-1 with TRBJ2-1; 11 bases align to TRBD2. Germline assignment: CDR1 MGHRA and CDR2 YSYEKL. The CDR3 runs to 15 residues. The CDR3 DNA follows: TGCGCCAGCAGACAGCCCCTAGCGGGGGGAAATGAGCCGTTCTTC. The encoded protein is CASRQPLAGGNEPFF.

This clone was counted many times. V gene TRBV5-1 combines with J gene TRBJ2-5, with 10 positions matching TRBD1. Germline CDR1 and CDR2: SGHRS and YFSETQ. The CDR3 length is 15 residues. Losses at the gene ends were 4 bases for V and 6 bases for J; bases not matched to a gene: 9. For the CDR3, the DNA is TGCGCCAGCAGCACTAGACAGGGGGCTATTCAGACCCAGTACTTC. It specifies CASSTRQGAIQTQYF.

This clone was counted ten times or more. V and J are TRBV12-3 or TRBV12-4 and TRBJ1-1; D call uncertain. Trimming took off 3 bases at V and 3 bases at J, with 8 bases between the two ends. CDR3 size: 13 residues. CDR3 loop: CASSLQPDTEAFF. In DNA, the CDR3 is TGTGCCAGCAGTTTGCAGCCCGACACTGAAGCTTTCTTT.

This clone showed up many times. CDR3 coding DNA: TGTGCCAGCAGCCCCGGCGGACTTTCGTACAATGAGCAGTTCTTC. Protein sequence: CASSPGGLSYNEQFF. The rearrangement uses TRBV9 and TRBJ2-1; maybe TRBD2 (5 bases). The CDR3 is 15 residues long. Looked up from germline, CDR1 is SGDLS and CDR2 is YYNGEE. V was trimmed by 4 bases and J by 4 bases, leaving 15 bases between them.

This clone appeared many times. The rearrangement uses TRBV11-2 and TRBJ2-2, with D perhaps TRBD1 or TRBD2 (6 bases each). From germline, CDR1 is SGHAT and CDR2 FQNNGV. Between the trimmed V and J ends, which lost 4 bases and 7 bases, there was a span of 19 bases. The CDR3 spans 16 residues. The CDR3 DNA sequence: TGTGCCAGCAGCTGGGGGCGGGAAGGAGGTATCGGGGAGCTGTTTTTT. Translating gives CASSWGREGGIGELFF.

This clone was counted many times. J is TRBJ1-4 and V is TRBV13; 8 bases line up with TRBD1. J gave up 8 bases and V 5 bases, and 10 bases lay outside the gene matches. Per germline, CDR1 PRHDT and CDR2 FYEKMQ (reference sequence). The CDR3 is 15 amino acids. The CDR3 DNA sequence: TGTGCCAGCAGCACTGGACAGGGAGCACGGGAAAAACTGTTTTTT. The encoded protein is CASSTGQGAREKLFF.

This clone was seen many times. J is TRBJ1-3 and V is TRBV12-3 or TRBV12-4; perhaps TRBD1 as D (6 bases). Trimming pared 5 bases from V and 3 bases from J, leaving 11 bases between. This CDR3 has 14 residues. The CDR3 is CASSRGAGGNTIYF. CDR3 bases: TGTGCCAGCAGTCGGGGGGCAGGTGGAAACACCATATATTTT.

This clone appeared many times. The chain joins TRBV4-3 to TRBJ1-3, with D unresolved. V was cut by 1 base and J by 1 base, with 8 bases left in between. In germline, CDR1 is LGHNA, CDR2 YSLEER. The CDR3 has 15 residues. The CDR3 DNA reads TGCGCCAGCAGCCAAGCTAGTGGGTCTGGAAACACCATATATTTT. Encoded protein: CASSQASGSGNTIYF.

The sample holds a few counts of this clone. A much larger clone sits a single nucleotide away, making a read error possible. The chain has TRBV19 and TRBJ2-2, with a weak D call TRBD2 (6 bases). Germline V CDR1 and CDR2: LNHDA, SQIVND (reference sequence). The CDR3 has 11 residues. CDR3: CAAHDTGGLFF. The CDR3 nucleotides are TGTGCCGCCCACGACACCGGGGGGCTGTTTTTT.

This clone was seen ten or more times. The chain joins TRBV30 to TRBJ1-1; TRBD1 aligns across 7 bases. Per the germline V gene, CDR1 is GTSNPN and CDR2 is SVGIG (reference sequence). The CDR3 sequence is 14 residues long. V was pared by 5 bases and J by 11 bases, with 17 bases of the junction left unmatched. This CDR3 reads CAWDPPPDRATAFF. Written as DNA, the CDR3 is TGTGCCTGGGACCCCCCCCCCGACAGGGCGACGGCTTTCTTT.

This clone was seen many times. At the DNA level, this CDR3 is encoded by other sequences in the same sample as well. V usage is TRBV10-3 and J usage is TRBJ2-2, with D unresolved. The CDR3 is made up of 14 amino acids. Germline V gene sequence: CDR1 ENHRY, CDR2 SYGVKD. Trimming took 8 bases from V and 2 from J, leaving 12 bases between them. The CDR3 DNA sequence: TGTGCCATCGGTGTGAGTGCAAACACCGGGGAGCTGTTTTTT. Translation: CAIGVSANTGELFF.

The sample holds many counts of this clone. The chain uses TRBV30 and TRBJ1-5; D is uncertain. From germline, CDR1 is GTSNPN and CDR2 SVGIG (reference sequence). Trimming stripped 0 bases from V and 4 bases from J, with 7 bases between. The CDR3 has 13 amino acids. The CDR3, as DNA: TGTGCCTGGAGTGTAACGGAGAATCAGCCCCAGCATTTT. Translated: CAWSVTENQPQHF. The variable domain in full, completed from reference TRBV30 and TRBJ1-5, reads SQTIHQWPATLVQPVGSPLSLECTVEGTSNPNLYWYRQAAGRGLQLLFYSVGIGQISSEVPQNLSASRPQDRQFILSSKKLLLSDSGFYLCAWSVTENQPQHFGDGTRLSIL.

This clone showed up many times. The V and J genes are TRBV6-2 or TRBV6-3 and TRBJ2-2; 10 nucleotides align to TRBD2. Trimming took 5 bases from V and 7 from J; bases not matched to a gene: 7. The CDR3 is 15 amino acids. Germline CDR1 is MNHEY and CDR2 is SVGEGT. The CDR3 region is CASSAGTSEIGELFF. The CDR3 DNA reads as TGTGCCAGCAGTGCCGGGACTAGCGAAATCGGGGAGCTGTTTTTT.

This clone was seen many times. V and J are TRBV11-3 and TRBJ2-7; 10 positions match TRBD2. Germline V gives CDR1 SGHNT, CDR2 YENEEA. The CDR3 totals 15 residues. V shed 1 base, J shed 4 bases, and the junction held 4 bases outside the gene matches. The CDR3 coding sequence is TGTGCCAGCAGCTTAGCCGGGACTAGCGTTTACGAGCAGTACTTC. This codes for CASSLAGTSVYEQYF.

This clone was seen ten or more times. The chain recombines TRBV6-4 with TRBJ2-3; 14 bases line up with TRBD2. Trimming cost V 0 bases and J 6 bases; bases outside gene matches: 2. Germline CDR1 is MRHNA and CDR2 is SNTAGT. The CDR3 length is 16 residues. The CDR3 region is CASSDSTSGGADTQYF. In DNA form, the CDR3 reads TGTGCCAGCAGTGACTCGACTAGCGGGGGGGCCGATACGCAGTATTTT.

With regard to this clone: One junction end disagrees with the germline gene, perhaps due to a read error. This chain uses TRBV5-1 with TRBJ2-1; no definite D call. Germline V CDR1 and CDR2: SGHRS, YFSETQ. The length of the CDR3 is 11 residues. CDR3 nucleotide sequence: TGCGCCAGCAGCGTCTACAATGAGCAGGTCTTC. Encoded protein: CASSVYNEQVF.

This clone was found many times. The J gene is TRBJ2-2, the V gene TRBV6-1, with 9 bases identical to TRBD1. This CDR3 spans 14 amino acids. Germline V gene sequence: CDR1 MNHNS, CDR2 SASEGT. V trimming: 6 bases; J trimming: 5 bases; junction bases outside the gene matches: 4. The CDR3, as DNA: TGTGCCAGCAGCTGGACAGGGGAAACCGGGGAGCTGTTTTTT. Translated, it gives CASSWTGETGELFF.

This clone was counted ten times or more. The rearrangement links TRBV9 to TRBJ1-6; a weak D match, TRBD1 (6 bases). Germline CDR1 SGDLS, CDR2 YYNGEE. The length of the CDR3 is 15 residues. The germline V and J ends were trimmed by 3 bases and 10 bases, with 17 bases remaining between them. The CDR3 DNA follows: TGTGCCAGCAGCGGACAACAGGGTTTCAGCTCACCCCTCCACTTT. Translation gives CASSGQQGFSSPLHF.

This clone was observed a few times. A single base separates this from a much larger clone, so it may be a read error. The V gene is TRBV2, the J gene TRBJ1-5; D unresolved. Looked up from germline, CDR1 is SNHLY and CDR2 is FYNNEI. The CDR3 is 13 residues long. Here the CDR3 reads CASTIDINQPPHF. CDR3 coding DNA: TGTGCCAGCACGATAGACATCAATCAGCCCCCGCATTTT.

This clone was seen a few times. The chain combines TRBV28 with TRBJ2-1; D is uncertain. The CDR3 loop spans 15 amino acids. Germline loops: CDR1 MDHEN, CDR2 SYDVKM. The V and J ends lost 1 base and 8 bases respectively, with 15 bases between them. The CDR3 DNA reads as TGTGCCAGCAGTTTATCCCCCCCAGGATCCCATGAGCAGTTCTTC. This translates into CASSLSPPGSHEQFF.

This chain links TRBV6-5 with TRBJ1-2; 7 nucleotides match TRBD1. The junction had 6 bases not matched to a gene; V was cut back by 4 bases and J by 7 bases. This CDR3 region has 13 residues. Germline V gives CDR1 MNHEY, CDR2 SVGAGI. CDR3 bases: TGTGCCAGCAGTTGGGACAGCCAGGGTGGCTACACCTTC. Translation gives CASSWDSQGGYTF.

This clone is termed medium-sized. The chain links TRBV5-1 to TRBJ2-2, with no clear D. CDR1 is SGHRS, CDR2 YFSETQ, per germline. V dropped 0 bases and J dropped 0 bases, with 9 bases sitting between them. CDR3 length equals 16 residues. The CDR3 DNA follows: TGCGCCAGCAGCTTGGTTCCCATCGCGAACACCGGGGAGCTGTTTTTT. Its protein product is CASSLVPIANTGELFF.

This clone came up many times. This chain joins TRBV7-9 and TRBJ1-2, with D possibly matching TRBD1 (5 bases). The germline V and J ends were trimmed by 6 bases and 1 base, with 12 bases remaining between them. Germline V CDR1 and CDR2: SEHNR, FQNEAQ (reference sequence). This CDR3 comprises 14 residues. This chain's CDR3 is CASSWDGNNYGYTF. The CDR3 nucleotides are TGTGCCAGCAGTTGGGACGGAAATAACTATGGCTACACCTTC. The variable domain in full, with the rest retrieved from reference TRBV7-9 and TRBJ1-2, is DTGVSQNPRHKITKRGQNVTFRCDPISEHNRLYWYRQTLGQGPEFLTYFQNEAQLEKSRLLSDRFSAERPKGSFSTLEIQRTEQGDSAMYLCASSWDGNNYGYTFGSGTRLTVV.

This clone has a count of ten or more. The rearrangement joins TRBV10-3 to TRBJ2-2, with 13 bases fitting TRBD2. The V gene end was trimmed by 10 bases and the J gene end by 4 bases; junction bases not matched to a gene: 9. This CDR3 contains 16 residues. The germline V gene encodes CDR1 ENHRY and CDR2 SYGVKD. The CDR3, as DNA: TGTGCCACCAAGGGACTAGCGGGACAGAGCACCGGGGAGCTGTTTTTT. This translates into CATKGLAGQSTGELFF.

The chain combines TRBV4-3 with TRBJ1-2; D not resolved. Trimming removed 2 bases from V and 1 base from J, with 17 bases in between. CDR3 length: 17 amino acids. Germline CDR1 LGHNA, CDR2 YSLEER. Here the CDR3 reads CASSQIGSEGGNYGYTF. CDR3 DNA: TGCGCCAGCAGCCAAATAGGTTCCGAGGGAGGTAACTATGGCTACACCTTC.